This is a list of T cell receptor beta chains from one sample in a study of T cell changes during pregnancy in multiple sclerosis. The method was immunoSEQ multiplex PCR; TCRdb's version includes in-frame clones alone and lacks a portion of them. The sample shows roughly 80,000 clones, 90% to 95% of them seen only once. Here the sequenced sample was peripheral blood, taken before pregnancy. Receptor source: a female donor with multiple sclerosis, enrolled in a pregnancy study. The CDR3 runs from the conserved cysteine through the conserved F or W. A D gene is named only where the DNA matches it firmly. Rows may omit the clone size; those that give it use once, few, many or a size class.

>TRBV6-1|TRBJ2-3|TRBD2|few
CASSEELAGADTQYF
TGTGCCAGCAGTGAAGAACTAGCGGGAGCAGATACGCAGTATTTT
>TRBV18|TRBJ1-2|TRBD1|-
CASSLGLGTANYGYTF
TGTGCCAGCTCGTTAGGCCTTGGGACAGCTAACTATGGCTACACCTTC
>TRBV30|TRBJ1-1|TRBD1|few
CAWSVRGTAYTEAFF
TGTGCCTGGAGTGTACGAGGGACAGCCTACACTGAAGCTTTCTTT
>TRBV2|TRBJ2-3|TRBD2|-
CASAPSGTSGRRTDTQYF
TGTGCCAGCGCCCCCTCCGGGACTAGCGGGAGACGGACAGATACGCAGTATTTT
>TRBV29-1|TRBJ2-3|-|-
CSVAGKMRDTQYF
TGCAGCGTTGCAGGCAAGATGAGAGATACGCAGTATTTT
>TRBV29-1|TRBJ1-1|-|-
CSVTFKLMNTEAFF
TGCAGCGTTACCTTTAAACTCATGAACACTGAAGCTTTCTTT
>TRBV10-3|TRBJ1-4|TRBD1|once
CAISEAEGAGEKLFF
TGTGCCATCAGTGAGGCTGAGGGGGCGGGTGAAAAACTGTTTTTT
>TRBV7-2|TRBJ1-2|-|-
CASSLYYPRGYTF
TGTGCCAGCAGCTTATACTATCCGCGAGGCTACACCTTC
>TRBV2|TRBJ1-2|TRBD1|-
CASSEGDRDGYTF
TGTGCCAGCAGTGAGGGGGACAGGGATGGCTACACCTTC
>TRBV11-2|TRBJ2-7|-|-
CASSPEGSPSYEQYF
TGTGCCAGCAGCCCGGAGGGTTCCCCGTCCTACGAGCAGTACTTC
>TRBV9|TRBJ2-1|TRBD2|-
CASSGLAGLYNEQFF
TGTGCCAGCAGCGGACTAGCGGGATTGTACAATGAGCAGTTCTTC
>TRBV28|TRBJ2-1|TRBD2|-
CASSLGGLAGDEQFF
TGTGCCAGCAGTTTAGGAGGACTAGCGGGAGATGAGCAGTTCTTC
>TRBV11-1|TRBJ1-1|-|-
CASSLIQAGEAFF
TGTGCCAGCAGCTTAATACAGGCCGGTGAAGCTTTCTTT
>TRBV7-3|TRBJ2-1|-|-
CASSQHSGGAGEQFF
TGTGCCAGCAGCCAGCATAGTGGCGGGGCGGGTGAGCAGTTCTTC
>TRBV30|TRBJ2-2|-|-
CAWSGQNTGELFF
TGTGCCTGGAGTGGGCAAAACACCGGGGAGCTGTTTTTT
>TRBV28|TRBJ2-7|TRBD1|-
CASSDRDEQYF
TGTGCCAGCAGTGACAGGGACGAGCAGTACTTC
>TRBV19|TRBJ2-3|TRBD1|-
CASTGGNRKDTQYF
TGTGCCAGTACAGGGGGTAATCGTAAAGATACGCAGTATTTT
>TRBV2|TRBJ2-7|TRBD1|-
CASSEAQARGTYEQYF
TGTGCCAGCAGTGAAGCGCAGGCCAGGGGGACCTACGAGCAGTACTTC
>TRBV27|TRBJ2-2|-|-
CASSLRAGRNTGELFF
TGTGCCAGCAGTTTACGGGCGGGTAGGAACACCGGGGAGCTGTTTTTT
>TRBV6-1|TRBJ2-5|-|-
CASRTRQPRAETQYF
TGTGCCAGCCGTACCAGACAGCCTCGGGCAGAGACCCAGTACTTC
>TRBV19|TRBJ2-7|TRBD1|-
CASSIQGTGSYEQYF
TGTGCCAGTAGTATTCAAGGGACAGGCTCCTACGAGCAGTACTTC
>TRBV10-3|TRBJ2-7|-|-
CAINGGSIGVEQYF
TGTGCCATCAACGGAGGGTCAATCGGAGTGGAGCAGTACTTC
>TRBV4-2|TRBJ2-2|-|-
CASSQVTPNTGELFF
TGTGCCAGCAGCCAAGTGACACCGAACACCGGGGAGCTGTTTTTT
>TRBV19|TRBJ2-3|-|-
CASSIQGHTDTQYF
TGTGCCAGTAGTATACAGGGCCACACAGATACGCAGTATTTT
>TRBV6-6|TRBJ2-2|TRBD2|-
CASRRGLAGGSGELFF
TGTGCCAGCAGGAGAGGACTAGCGGGAGGTTCGGGGGAGCTGTTTTTT
>TRBV4-2|TRBJ2-1|-|-
CASSQGGGGHNEQFF
TGTGCCAGCAGCCAAGGGGGAGGTGGCCACAATGAGCAGTTCTTC
>TRBV7-9|TRBJ1-1|TRBD1|-
CASSLEGTGRKNTEAFF
TGTGCCAGCAGCTTAGAAGGGACAGGCAGGAAGAACACTGAAGCTTTCTTT
>TRBV9|TRBJ2-3|TRBD1|-
CASASGDREDTDTQYF
TGTGCCAGCGCCTCCGGGGACAGGGAGGACACAGATACGCAGTATTTT
>TRBV5-4|TRBJ2-7|-|-
CASGLRGTSGYEQYF
TGTGCCAGCGGGCTCAGGGGGACTAGTGGCTACGAGCAGTACTTC